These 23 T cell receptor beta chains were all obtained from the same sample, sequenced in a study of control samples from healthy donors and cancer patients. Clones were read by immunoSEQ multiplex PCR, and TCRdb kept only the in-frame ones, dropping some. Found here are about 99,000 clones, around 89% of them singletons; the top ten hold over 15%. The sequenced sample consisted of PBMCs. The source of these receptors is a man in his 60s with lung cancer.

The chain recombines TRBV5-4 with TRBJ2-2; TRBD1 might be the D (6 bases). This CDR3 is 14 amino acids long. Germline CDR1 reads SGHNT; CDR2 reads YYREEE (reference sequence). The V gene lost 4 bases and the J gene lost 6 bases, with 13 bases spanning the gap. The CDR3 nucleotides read TGTGCCAGCAGCACTGAAGCAGGGGCCGGGGAGCTGTTTTTT. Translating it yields CASSTEAGAGELFF.

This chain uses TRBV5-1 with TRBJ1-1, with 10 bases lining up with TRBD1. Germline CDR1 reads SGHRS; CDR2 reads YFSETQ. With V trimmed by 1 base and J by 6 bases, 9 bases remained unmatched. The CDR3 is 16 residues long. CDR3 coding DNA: TGCGCCAGCAGCTTGACCGGGACAGGGGATCGGGCTGAAGCTTTCTTT. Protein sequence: CASSLTGTGDRAEAFF.

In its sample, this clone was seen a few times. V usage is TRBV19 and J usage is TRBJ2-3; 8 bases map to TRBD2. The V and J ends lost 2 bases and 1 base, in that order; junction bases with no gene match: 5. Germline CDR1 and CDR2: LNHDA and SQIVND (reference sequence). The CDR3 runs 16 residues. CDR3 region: CASSIRSGGRTDTQYF. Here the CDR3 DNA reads TGTGCCAGTAGTATAAGAAGCGGGGGACGCACAGATACGCAGTATTTT.

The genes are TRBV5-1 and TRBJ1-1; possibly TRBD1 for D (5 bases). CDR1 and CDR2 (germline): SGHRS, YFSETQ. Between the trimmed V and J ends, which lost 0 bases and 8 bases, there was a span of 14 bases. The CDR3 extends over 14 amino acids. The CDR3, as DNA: TGCGCCAGCAGCTTGGTGCCCCTTGGGGGGGAAGCTTTCTTT. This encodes CASSLVPLGGEAFF.

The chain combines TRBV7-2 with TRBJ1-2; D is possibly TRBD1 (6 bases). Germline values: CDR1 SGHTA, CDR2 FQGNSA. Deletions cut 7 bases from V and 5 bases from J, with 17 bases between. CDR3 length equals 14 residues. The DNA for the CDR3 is TGTGCCAGCAACCTCTGGGACACCAATTATGGCTACACCTTC. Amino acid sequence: CASNLWDTNYGYTF. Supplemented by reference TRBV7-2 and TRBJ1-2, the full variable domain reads GAGVSQSPSNKVTEKGKDVELRCDPISGHTALYWYRQSLGQGLEFLIYFQGNSAPDKSGLPSDRFSAERTGGSVSTLTIQRTQQEDSAVYLCASNLWDTNYGYTFGSGTRLTVV.

CDR3 amino acids: CASRPTGAASYGYTF. CDR3 DNA sequence: TGTGCCAGCAGGCCCACCGGGGCCGCCTCCTATGGCTACACCTTC. V gene TRBV6-5 combines with J gene TRBJ1-2; tentatively, D is TRBD1 (5 bases). Per germline, CDR1 MNHEY and CDR2 SVGAGI. The ends were cut back, 6 bases at V and 4 bases at J, with 18 bases in the middle. CDR3 size: 15 residues.

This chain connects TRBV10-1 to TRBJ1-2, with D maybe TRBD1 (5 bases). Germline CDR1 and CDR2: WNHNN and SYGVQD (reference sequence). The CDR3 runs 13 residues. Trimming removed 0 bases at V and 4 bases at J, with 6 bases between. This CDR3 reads CASSESTAYGYTF. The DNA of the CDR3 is TGCGCCAGCAGTGAGTCGACAGCCTATGGCTACACCTTC.

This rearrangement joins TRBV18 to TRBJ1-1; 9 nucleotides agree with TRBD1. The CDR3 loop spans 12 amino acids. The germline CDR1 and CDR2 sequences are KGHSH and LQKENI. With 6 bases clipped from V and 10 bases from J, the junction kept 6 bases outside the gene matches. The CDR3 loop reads CASSHGQGRAFF. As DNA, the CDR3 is TGTGCCAGCTCTCATGGACAGGGGAGAGCTTTCTTT.

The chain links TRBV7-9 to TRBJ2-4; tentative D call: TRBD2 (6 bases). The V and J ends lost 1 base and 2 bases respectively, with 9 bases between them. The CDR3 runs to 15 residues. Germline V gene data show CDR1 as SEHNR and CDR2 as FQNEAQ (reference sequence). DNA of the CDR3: TGTGCCAGCAGCTTAGGTGCGGGGTCCAAAAACATTCAGTACTTC. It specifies CASSLGAGSKNIQYF.

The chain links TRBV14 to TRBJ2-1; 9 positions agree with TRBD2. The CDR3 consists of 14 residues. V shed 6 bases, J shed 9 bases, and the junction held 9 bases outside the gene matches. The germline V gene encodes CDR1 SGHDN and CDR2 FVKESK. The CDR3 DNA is TGTGCCAGCAGTCTAGCGGGGAGTCAAGGTGAGCAGTTCTTC. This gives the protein CASSLAGSQGEQFF.

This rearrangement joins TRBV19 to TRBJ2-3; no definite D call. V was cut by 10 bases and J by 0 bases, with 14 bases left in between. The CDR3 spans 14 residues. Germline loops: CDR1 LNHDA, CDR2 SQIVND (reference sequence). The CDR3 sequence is CATQTRPSTDTQYF. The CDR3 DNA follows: TGTGCCACCCAAACCCGACCCAGCACAGATACGCAGTATTTT.

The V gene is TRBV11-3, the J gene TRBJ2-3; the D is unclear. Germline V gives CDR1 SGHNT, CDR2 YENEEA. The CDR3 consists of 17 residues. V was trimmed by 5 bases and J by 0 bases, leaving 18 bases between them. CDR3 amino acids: CASSKSDWSSSTDTQYF. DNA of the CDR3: TGTGCCAGCAGCAAGTCCGACTGGTCTTCTAGCACAGATACGCAGTATTTT.

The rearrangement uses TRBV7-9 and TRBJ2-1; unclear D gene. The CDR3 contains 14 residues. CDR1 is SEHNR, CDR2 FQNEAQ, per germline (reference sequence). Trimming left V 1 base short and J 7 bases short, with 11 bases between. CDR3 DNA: TGTGCCAGCAGCTTAGTTTATAGCAGGAATGAGCAGTTCTTC. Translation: CASSLVYSRNEQFF.

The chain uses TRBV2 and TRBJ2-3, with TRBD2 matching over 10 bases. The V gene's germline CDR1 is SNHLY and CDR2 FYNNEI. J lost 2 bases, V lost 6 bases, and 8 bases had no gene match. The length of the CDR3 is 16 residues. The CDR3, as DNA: TGTGCCAGCAGACGGACCGGGACTAGCGCCACAGATACGCAGTATTTT. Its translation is CASRRTGTSATDTQYF.

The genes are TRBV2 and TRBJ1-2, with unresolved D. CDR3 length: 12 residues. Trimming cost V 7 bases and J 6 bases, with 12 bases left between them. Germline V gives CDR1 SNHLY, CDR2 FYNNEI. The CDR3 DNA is TGTGCCAGCAACAAACTATCGGATGGCTACACCTTC. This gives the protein CASNKLSDGYTF. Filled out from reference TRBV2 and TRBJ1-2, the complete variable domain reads EPEVTQTPSHQVTQMGQEVILRCVPISNHLYFYWYRQILGQKVEFLVSFYNNEISEKSEIFDDQFSVERPDGSNFTLKIRSTKLEDSAMYFCASNKLSDGYTFGSGTRLTVV.

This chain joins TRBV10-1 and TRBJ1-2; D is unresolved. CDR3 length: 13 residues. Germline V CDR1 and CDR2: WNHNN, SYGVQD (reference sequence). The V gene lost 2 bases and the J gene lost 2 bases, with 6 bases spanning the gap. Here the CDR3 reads CASSEAVNYGYTF. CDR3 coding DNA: TGCGCCAGCAGTGAGGCAGTGAACTATGGCTACACCTTC.

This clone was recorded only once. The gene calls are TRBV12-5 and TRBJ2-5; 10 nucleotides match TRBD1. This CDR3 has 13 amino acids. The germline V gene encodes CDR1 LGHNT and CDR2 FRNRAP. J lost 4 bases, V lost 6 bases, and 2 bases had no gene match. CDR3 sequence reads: CASGRQGAETQYF. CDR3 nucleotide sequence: TGTGCTAGTGGCCGACAGGGGGCAGAGACCCAGTACTTC.

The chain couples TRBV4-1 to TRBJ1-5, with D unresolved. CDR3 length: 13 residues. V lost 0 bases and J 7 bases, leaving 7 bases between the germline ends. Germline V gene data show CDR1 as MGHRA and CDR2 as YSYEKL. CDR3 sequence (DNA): TGCGCCAGCAGCCAAGATGTCGGACAGCCCCAGCATTTT. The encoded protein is CASSQDVGQPQHF.

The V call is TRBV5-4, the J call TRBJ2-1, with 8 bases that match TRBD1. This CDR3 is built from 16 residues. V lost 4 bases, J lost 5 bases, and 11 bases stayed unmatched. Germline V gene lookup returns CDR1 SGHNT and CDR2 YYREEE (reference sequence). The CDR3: CASSAPTGVKNNEQFF. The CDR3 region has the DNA TGTGCCAGCAGCGCGCCGACAGGGGTTAAGAACAATGAGCAGTTCTTC.

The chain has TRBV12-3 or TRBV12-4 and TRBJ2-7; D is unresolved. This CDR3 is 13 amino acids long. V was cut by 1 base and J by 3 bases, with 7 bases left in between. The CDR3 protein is CASSLVDLYEQYF. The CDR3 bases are TGTGCCAGCAGTTTAGTGGACCTCTACGAGCAGTACTTC.

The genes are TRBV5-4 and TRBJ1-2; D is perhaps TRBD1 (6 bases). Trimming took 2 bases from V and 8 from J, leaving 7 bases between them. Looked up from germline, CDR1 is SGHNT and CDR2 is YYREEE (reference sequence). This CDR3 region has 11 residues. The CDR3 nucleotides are TGTGCCAGCAGCTTACAGGGAGGCTACACCTTC. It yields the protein CASSLQGGYTF. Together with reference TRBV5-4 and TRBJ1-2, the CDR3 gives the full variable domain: ETGVTQSPTHLIKTRGQQVTLRCSSQSGHNTVSWYQQALGQGPQFIFQYYREEENGRGNFPPRFSGLQFPNYSSELNVNALELDDSALYLCASSLQGGYTFGSGTRLTVV.

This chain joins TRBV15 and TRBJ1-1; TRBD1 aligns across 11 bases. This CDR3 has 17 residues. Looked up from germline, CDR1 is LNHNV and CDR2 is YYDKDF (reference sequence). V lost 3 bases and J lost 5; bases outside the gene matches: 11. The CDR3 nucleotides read TGTGCCACCAGCAGCTCCAGGACAGGGGGCGTAGGGACTGAAGCTTTCTTT. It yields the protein CATSSSRTGGVGTEAFF.

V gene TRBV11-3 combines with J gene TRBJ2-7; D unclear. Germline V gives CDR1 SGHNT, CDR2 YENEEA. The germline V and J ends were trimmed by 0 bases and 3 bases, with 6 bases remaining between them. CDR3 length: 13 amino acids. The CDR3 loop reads CASSLDRNYEQYF. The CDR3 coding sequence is TGTGCCAGCAGCTTAGATCGGAACTACGAGCAGTACTTC.